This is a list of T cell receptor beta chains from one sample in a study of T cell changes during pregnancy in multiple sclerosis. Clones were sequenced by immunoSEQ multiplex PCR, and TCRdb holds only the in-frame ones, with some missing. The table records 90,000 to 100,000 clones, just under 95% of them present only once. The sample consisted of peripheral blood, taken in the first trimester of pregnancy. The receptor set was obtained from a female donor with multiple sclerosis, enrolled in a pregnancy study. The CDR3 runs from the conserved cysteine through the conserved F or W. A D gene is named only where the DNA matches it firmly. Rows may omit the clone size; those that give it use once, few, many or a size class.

cdr3_aa: CAWGTGSYYTEAFF
cdr3_nt: TGTGCCTGGGGGACAGGGTCTTATTACACTGAAGCTTTCTTT
cdr3_length: 14
v_call: TRBV30
clone_size: .
d_call: TRBD1
j_call: TRBJ1-1

cdr3_aa: CASSQDFQGGYGYTF
cdr3_nt: TGCGCCAGCAGCCAAGATTTTCAGGGGGGTTATGGCTACACCTTC
cdr3_length: 15
v_call: TRBV4-1
clone_size: .
d_call: TRBD1
j_call: TRBJ1-2

cdr3_aa: CSAGHPTGELFF
cdr3_nt: TGCAGCGCCGGACACCCCACCGGGGAGCTGTTTTTT
cdr3_length: 12
v_call: TRBV29-1
clone_size: .
d_call: .
j_call: TRBJ2-2

cdr3_aa: CASSRGQLAKNIQYF
cdr3_nt: TGTGCCAGCAGCAGAGGACAGTTAGCCAAAAACATTCAGTACTTC
cdr3_length: 15
v_call: TRBV11-2
clone_size: .
d_call: .
j_call: TRBJ2-4

cdr3_aa: CASSYPPGGTEAFF
cdr3_nt: TGTGCCAGTAGTTACCCGCCGGGGGGGACTGAAGCTTTCTTT
cdr3_length: 14
v_call: TRBV19
clone_size: once
d_call: .
j_call: TRBJ1-1

cdr3_aa: CASSLAELGLGPPGQFF
cdr3_nt: TGTGCCAGCAGCTTAGCAGAGTTGGGACTAGGTCCCCCCGGGCAGTTCTTC
cdr3_length: 17
v_call: TRBV7-9
clone_size: .
d_call: TRBD2
j_call: TRBJ2-1

cdr3_aa: CSVEGAQGYETQYF
cdr3_nt: TGCAGCGTTGAAGGGGCACAGGGGTACGAGACCCAGTACTTC
cdr3_length: 14
v_call: TRBV29-1
clone_size: .
d_call: TRBD1
j_call: TRBJ2-5

cdr3_aa: CASIKAGDYNEQFF
cdr3_nt: TGTGCCAGTATAAAGGCCGGGGACTACAATGAGCAGTTCTTC
cdr3_length: 14
v_call: TRBV19
clone_size: .
d_call: .
j_call: TRBJ2-1

cdr3_aa: CASSQAGRGRTEAFF
cdr3_nt: TGTGCCAGCAGCCAAGCAGGCAGGGGGCGAACTGAAGCTTTCTTT
cdr3_length: 15
v_call: TRBV14
clone_size: .
d_call: TRBD1
j_call: TRBJ1-1

cdr3_aa: CASSWGGLAITDTQYF
cdr3_nt: TGTGCCAGCAGCTGGGGAGGACTAGCTATCACAGATACGCAGTATTTT
cdr3_length: 16
v_call: TRBV7-3
clone_size: .
d_call: TRBD2
j_call: TRBJ2-3

cdr3_aa: CSVEGTTGDNEKLFF
cdr3_nt: TGCAGCGTTGAAGGTACTACAGGGGACAATGAAAAACTGTTTTTT
cdr3_length: 15
v_call: TRBV29-1
clone_size: .
d_call: TRBD1
j_call: TRBJ1-4

cdr3_aa: CASSQDWDRGNNQPQHF
cdr3_nt: TGTGCCAGCAGCCAAGATTGGGACAGGGGGAATAATCAGCCCCAGCATTTT
cdr3_length: 17
v_call: TRBV4-2
clone_size: .
d_call: TRBD1
j_call: TRBJ1-5

cdr3_aa: CASSRNRTEYGYTF
cdr3_nt: TGTGCCAGCAGCCGCAATCGGACAGAGTATGGCTACACCTTC
cdr3_length: 14
v_call: TRBV7-9
clone_size: .
d_call: .
j_call: TRBJ1-2

cdr3_aa: CASSVGDSGEQFF
cdr3_nt: TGTGCCAGCAGCGTGGGGGACTCCGGTGAGCAGTTCTTC
cdr3_length: 13
v_call: TRBV9
clone_size: .
d_call: .
j_call: TRBJ2-1

cdr3_aa: CAISVGQGSNYGYTF
cdr3_nt: TGTGCCATCAGTGTGGGACAGGGGAGTAACTATGGCTACACCTTC
cdr3_length: 15
v_call: TRBV10-3
clone_size: .
d_call: TRBD1
j_call: TRBJ1-2

cdr3_aa: CASSIGDRLSPLHF
cdr3_nt: TGTGCCAGTAGTATAGGGGACAGACTTTCACCCCTCCACTTT
cdr3_length: 14
v_call: TRBV19
clone_size: .
d_call: TRBD1
j_call: TRBJ1-6

cdr3_aa: CAWSGVGLRNTGELFF
cdr3_nt: TGTGCCTGGAGTGGTGTGGGACTCAGGAACACCGGGGAGCTGTTTTTT
cdr3_length: 16
v_call: TRBV30
clone_size: .
d_call: .
j_call: TRBJ2-2

cdr3_aa: CASTYRGVGEAFF
cdr3_nt: TGTGCCAGCACCTATCGGGGGGTTGGGGAAGCTTTCTTT
cdr3_length: 13
v_call: TRBV5-8
clone_size: .
d_call: .
j_call: TRBJ1-1

cdr3_aa: CASSSLTGNYGYTF
cdr3_nt: TGTGCCAGCAGTTCCCTCACAGGGAACTATGGCTACACCTTC
cdr3_length: 14
v_call: TRBV27
clone_size: .
d_call: .
j_call: TRBJ1-2

cdr3_aa: CASSPDYGYTF
cdr3_nt: TGTGCCAGCAGTCCAGACTATGGCTACACCTTC
cdr3_length: 11
v_call: TRBV5-8
clone_size: .
d_call: .
j_call: TRBJ1-2

cdr3_aa: CASSARQGWGEAFF
cdr3_nt: TGTGCCAGCAGTGCGAGGCAGGGGTGGGGTGAAGCTTTCTTT
cdr3_length: 14
v_call: TRBV6-4
clone_size: .
d_call: .
j_call: TRBJ1-1